What follows is one T cell receptor (beta chain) and its context. Amplified material comprised TCR beta CDR3 regions derived from RNA transcripts. An opening RT-PCR round employed HTBI primers and preceded a second-round multiplex PCR. From the multiplex PCR reads, TCRdb called clonotypes with MiXCR, one entry per CDR3 protein. The sample shows about 390,000 distinct CDR3 sequences, approximately 15% of them seen only once. This entry belongs to a study of Graves' ophthalmopathy and Graves' hyperthyroidism. Germline-derived CDR1 and CDR2 are MDHEN and SYDVKM. The CDR3 has 12 amino acids. Trimming cost V 7 bases and J 4 bases, with 10 bases left between them. Hyperthyroidism in these 18- to 65-year-old patients was newly diagnosed, lasting under 2 months. Pregnant or lactating patients and those with other autoimmune diseases or uncontrolled infections were excluded. The diagnosis combined clinical symptoms, thyroxine, TRAb, thyroid ultrasound and orbital computed tomography scans. The starting material, about 9.9 ml of fresh peripheral blood, provided the PBMCs.

This rearrangement joins TRBV28 to TRBJ1-2; D not resolved. The TCR comes from a young woman with stable Graves' hyperthyroidism. Sequencing input: peripheral blood. The CDR3 DNA follows: TGTGCCAGCACCCAAGGGCTCTATGGCTACACCTTC. Protein product: CASTQGLYGYTF.